The 29 T cell receptor beta chains below were found in one sample sequenced in a study of blood T cell repertoires in COVID-19. The assay was immunoSEQ multiplex PCR, and TCRdb's table has in-frame clones only and misses some. The repertoire holds more than 200,000 clones, with 65% to 85% as singletons. Sequenced material: peripheral blood. These receptor sequences come from a man aged 35-49 years with acute or convalescent COVID-19.

This chain links TRBV28 with TRBJ1-1; a possible D gene is TRBD1 (5 bases). The length of the CDR3 is 16 residues. V lost 0 bases, J lost 0 bases, and 11 bases lay in between. Germline V gene sequence: CDR1 MDHEN, CDR2 SYDVKM. CDR3 sequence (DNA): TGTGCCAGCAGTTTATGGCAGGGACTCATGAACACTGAAGCTTTCTTT. Its translation is CASSLWQGLMNTEAFF.

The rearrangement uses TRBV29-1 and TRBJ1-4; no clear D. V gave up 6 bases and J gave up 0 bases, with 8 bases separating them. In germline, CDR1 is SQVTM, CDR2 ANQGSEA. The CDR3 spans 13 residues. For the CDR3, the DNA is TGCAGCGTGAGGGCTGCAACTAATGAAAAACTGTTTTTT. This gives the protein CSVRAATNEKLFF. Complete variable domain (other parts from reference TRBV29-1 and TRBJ1-4): SAVISQKPSRDICQRGTSLTIQCQVDSQVTMMFWYRQQPGQSLTLIATANQGSEATYESGFVIDKFPISRPNLTFSTLTVSNMSPEDSSIYLCSVRAATNEKLFFGSGTQLSVL.

V and J are TRBV5-1 and TRBJ1-1; a weak D match, TRBD1 (6 bases). Germline V gene sequence: CDR1 SGHRS, CDR2 YFSETQ. V was trimmed by 2 bases and J by 1 base, leaving 15 bases between them. The CDR3 extends over 16 amino acids. The CDR3 reads CASSLYAGQRNTEAFF. The CDR3 DNA sequence: TGCGCCAGCAGCTTATACGCCGGACAGAGGAACACTGAAGCTTTCTTT. The full variable domain, completed using reference TRBV5-1 and TRBJ1-1, is KAGVTQTPRYLIKTRGQQVTLSCSPISGHRSVSWYQQTPGQGLQFLFEYFSETQRNKGNFPGRFSGRQFSNSRSEMNVSTLELGDSALYLCASSLYAGQRNTEAFFGQGTRLTVV.

The V and J genes are TRBV12-3 or TRBV12-4 and TRBJ1-1; a possible D gene is TRBD1 (5 bases). V was clipped by 6 bases and J by 7 bases, with 12 bases between them. CDR3 length: 12 amino acids. The chain's CDR3 is CASSRGIVEAFF. The CDR3 DNA reads TGTGCCAGCAGCCGGGGGATCGTTGAAGCTTTCTTT.

In its sample, this clone was seen a few times. The chain carries TRBV6-4 and TRBJ1-2; the D is unclear. Germline V gene lookup returns CDR1 MRHNA and CDR2 SNTAGT. The V end lost 3 bases, the J end lost 3 bases, and 14 bases lay between the germline ends. This CDR3 comprises 15 residues. The DNA of the CDR3 is TGTGCCAGCAGTGAGGGGTCAGGAGGAGACTATGGCTACACCTTC. Protein sequence: CASSEGSGGDYGYTF.

The CDR3 bases are TGTGCCAGCAGGGGCGAGGGAGATACGCAGTATTTT. This encodes CASRGEGDTQYF. This chain joins TRBV2 and TRBJ2-3; D may be TRBD2 (5 bases). The germline CDR1 and CDR2 sequences are SNHLY and FYNNEI. The V gene lost 6 bases and the J gene lost 5 bases, with 9 bases spanning the gap. CDR3 length: 12 residues.

The chain joins TRBV3-1 (or the pseudogene TRBV3-2) to TRBJ2-3, with D perhaps matching TRBD1 (5 bases). V lost 0 bases and J lost 2, with 12 bases in between. Germline loops: CDR1 LGHDT, CDR2 YNNKEL (reference sequence). This CDR3 spans 16 amino acids. The CDR3 DNA is TGTGCCAGCAGCCAAGATCGAGCAGGGATCACAGATACGCAGTATTTT. This codes for CASSQDRAGITDTQYF.

The rearrangement uses TRBV19 and TRBJ1-5, with 8 bases matching TRBD1. This CDR3 spans 17 amino acids. The germline CDR1 and CDR2 sequences are LNHDA and SQIVND (reference sequence). The V gene end was trimmed by 3 bases and the J gene end by 2 bases; junction bases not matched to a gene: 9. The CDR3, as DNA: TGTGCCAGTAGTATTCAGGGGGCGCGGGTTGGCAATCAGCCCCAGCATTTT. Encoded protein: CASSIQGARVGNQPQHF.

The chain recombines TRBV2 with TRBJ1-1; 8 nucleotides line up with TRBD1. V shed 4 bases and J 11 bases; nucleotides not matched to a gene: 6. Germline lookup yields CDR1 SNHLY and CDR2 FYNNEI. The length of the CDR3 is 12 residues. The CDR3 region is CASSADRGDAFF. CDR3 in DNA: TGTGCCAGCAGTGCCGACAGGGGTGACGCTTTCTTT. Complete variable domain (other parts from reference TRBV2 and TRBJ1-1): EPEVTQTPSHQVTQMGQEVILRCVPISNHLYFYWYRQILGQKVEFLVSFYNNEISEKSEIFDDQFSVERPDGSNFTLKIRSTKLEDSAMYFCASSADRGDAFFGQGTRLTVV.

J is TRBJ1-1 and V is TRBV19, with D possibly TRBD1 on 6 matching bases. V was clipped by 5 bases and J by 5 bases, with 12 bases between them. Germline V lookup: CDR1 LNHDA, CDR2 SQIVND (reference sequence). This CDR3 has 13 amino acids. This CDR3 reads CASSSTQGTEAFF. CDR3 bases: TGTGCCAGTAGTTCTACACAGGGTACTGAAGCTTTCTTT.

This sequence joins TRBV5-5 and TRBJ1-1; D might be TRBD1 (5 bases). Germline CDR1 and CDR2: SGHKS and YYEKEE (reference sequence). Trimming removed 4 bases at V and 3 bases at J, with 13 bases between. The CDR3 runs to 14 residues. In DNA, the CDR3 is TGTGCCAGCAGCGCCCTGGGGCTCGACACTGAAGCTTTCTTT. Its protein is CASSALGLDTEAFF. Drawing the rest from reference TRBV5-5 and TRBJ1-1, the complete variable domain is DAGVTQSPTHLIKTRGQQVTLRCSPISGHKSVSWYQQVLGQGPQFIFQYYEKEERGRGNFPDRFSARQFPNYSSELNVNALLLGDSALYLCASSALGLDTEAFFGQGTRLTVV.

J is TRBJ1-2 and V is TRBV4-2; D call uncertain. V dropped 4 bases and J dropped 2 bases, with 17 bases sitting between them. Germline-derived CDR1 and CDR2 are LGHNA and YNFKEQ. The CDR3 has 16 amino acids. This CDR3 reads CASSPQADPFNYGYTF. The CDR3 DNA follows: TGTGCCAGCAGCCCACAAGCGGACCCTTTCAACTATGGCTACACCTTC.

The chain carries TRBV7-9 and TRBJ1-1; possibly TRBD1 for D (6 bases). The CDR3 sequence is 15 residues long. Germline-derived CDR1 and CDR2 are SEHNR and FQNEAQ (reference sequence). Between the trimmed V and J ends, which lost 4 bases and 4 bases, there was a span of 16 bases. The CDR3 DNA is TGTGCCAGCAGCTCCCCACAGGGTTCTCTCACTGAAGCTTTCTTT. Translating it yields CASSSPQGSLTEAFF.

The V call is TRBV19, the J call TRBJ2-7, with 7 bases aligning to TRBD1. This CDR3 is built from 13 residues. J gave up 5 bases and V 5 bases, and 6 bases lay outside the gene matches. In germline, CDR1 is LNHDA, CDR2 SQIVND (reference sequence). The CDR3 region is CASSSPDRDEQYF. CDR3 in DNA: TGTGCCAGTAGTTCCCCAGACAGGGACGAGCAGTACTTC. Full variable domain (rest looked up from reference TRBV19 and TRBJ2-7): DGGITQSPKYLFRKEGQNVTLSCEQNLNHDAMYWYRQDPGQGLRLIYYSQIVNDFQKGDIAEGYSVSREKKESFPLTVTSAQKNPTAFYLCASSSPDRDEQYFGPGTRLTVT.

This clone has only a few counts. This chain links TRBV12-1 with TRBJ2-7; the table's TRBD2 call for D was not verified on the DNA. TRBV12-1 is given as a pseudogene. The CDR3 sequence is 16 residues long. This chain's CDR3 is CASSFRSLGQSYEQYF. In nucleotides, the CDR3 is TGTGCCAGCAGCTTTCGGTCACTAGGCCAATCCTACGAGCAGTACTTC.

This chain links TRBV6-5 with TRBJ1-3; possibly TRBD1 for D (5 bases). Trimming shortened V by 6 bases and J by 0 bases, and 12 bases separated the two germline ends. This CDR3 comprises 15 residues. Germline V gene sequence: CDR1 MNHEY, CDR2 SVGAGI. The chain's CDR3 is CASRRDRNSGNTIYF. The CDR3 nucleotides read TGTGCCAGCAGGAGAGACAGAAACTCTGGAAACACCATATATTTT.

The chain combines TRBV7-2 with TRBJ2-6; TRBD2 matches 8 bases. J gave up 3 bases and V 5 bases, and 6 bases lay outside the gene matches. The CDR3 is made up of 16 amino acids. From germline, CDR1 is SGHTA and CDR2 FQGNSA. CDR3 loop: CASSISGMRGANVLTF. CDR3 in DNA: TGTGCCAGCAGCATTAGCGGGATGCGTGGGGCCAACGTCCTGACTTTC.

This clone has only a few counts. CDR3 region: CAGDRGRDNEQFF. CDR3 coding DNA: TGTGCCGGTGACAGGGGGCGAGACAATGAGCAGTTCTTC. The chain carries TRBV21-1 and TRBJ2-1; the table calls TRBD1, which could not be checked here. TRBV21-1 is a known pseudogene. The CDR3 has 13 amino acids.

The chain combines TRBV10-3 with TRBJ1-2; 10 bases agree with TRBD1. The germline V gene encodes CDR1 ENHRY and CDR2 SYGVKD. V shed 5 bases, J shed 2 bases, and the junction held 2 bases outside the gene matches. This CDR3 has 14 residues. CDR3 loop: CAISLDRGNYGYTF. The CDR3 nucleotides are TGTGCCATCAGTCTGGACAGGGGGAACTATGGCTACACCTTC.

This clone was observed a few times. This chain uses TRBV27 with TRBJ2-2; 8 positions agree with TRBD1. With 2 bases clipped from V and 3 bases from J, the junction kept 2 bases outside the gene matches. Germline CDR1 is MNHEY and CDR2 is SMNVEV (reference sequence). CDR3 length: 15 amino acids. This CDR3 reads CASSLQGADTGELFF. CDR3 bases: TGTGCCAGCAGTTTACAGGGGGCGGACACCGGGGAGCTGTTTTTT.

The CDR3 sequence: CASSLEGSSRAEAFF. The CDR3 bases are TGTGCCAGCAGCCTGGAAGGGAGCTCGAGGGCTGAAGCTTTCTTT. The chain employs TRBV6-4 and TRBJ1-1; D unclear. V dropped 6 bases and J dropped 6 bases, with 20 bases sitting between them. The CDR3 consists of 15 residues. Germline V gene lookup returns CDR1 MRHNA and CDR2 SNTAGT.

V and J are TRBV4-1 and TRBJ2-7; 8 nucleotides agree with TRBD1. Germline CDR1 and CDR2: MGHRA and YSYEKL. V gave up 4 bases and J gave up 2 bases; unmatched junction bases: 10. The CDR3 loop spans 16 amino acids. In DNA form, the CDR3 reads TGCGCCAGCAGCCTGATGCCGGGACAGGCAACCTACGAGCAGTACTTC. Translated: CASSLMPGQATYEQYF.

The chain couples TRBV5-1 to TRBJ2-1, with 11 bases lining up with TRBD2. CDR3 size: 16 residues. J was trimmed by 7 bases and V by 0 bases; bases with no gene match: 6. In germline, CDR1 is SGHRS, CDR2 YFSETQ. The DNA for the CDR3 is TGCGCCAGCAGCTTGGATGTTAGCGGGAGGGCAAATGAGCAGTTCTTC. Translation: CASSLDVSGRANEQFF.

V usage is TRBV27 and J usage is TRBJ2-7; 9 positions agree with TRBD2. J was trimmed by 6 bases and V by 3 bases; bases with no gene match: 9. Germline V gene lookup returns CDR1 MNHEY and CDR2 SMNVEV (reference sequence). The CDR3 contains 15 residues. This CDR3 reads CASSLTWAGGVEQYF. In DNA, the CDR3 is TGTGCCAGCAGTTTGACCTGGGCGGGAGGGGTCGAGCAGTACTTC.

The rearrangement links TRBV3-1 (or the pseudogene TRBV3-2) to TRBJ1-4; a weak D match, TRBD1 (6 bases). This CDR3 comprises 16 residues. Germline V CDR1 and CDR2: LGHDT, YNNKEL (reference sequence). V shed 4 bases and J shed 3 bases, with 15 bases lying between them. This chain's CDR3 is CASSRRGAASNEKLFF. The CDR3 DNA reads as TGTGCCAGCAGCCGCCGGGGGGCCGCATCTAATGAAAAACTGTTTTTT.

This chain joins TRBV30 and TRBJ1-3; D unclear. The V end was cut by 5 bases, the J end by 3 bases, with 8 bases between. The CDR3 spans 12 residues. Germline lookup yields CDR1 GTSNPN and CDR2 SVGIG (reference sequence). CDR3 sequence (DNA): TGTGCCTGGCTCCCCCTTGGAAACACCATATATTTT. Residues: CAWLPLGNTIYF. The variable domain in full, completed from reference TRBV30 and TRBJ1-3, reads SQTIHQWPATLVQPVGSPLSLECTVEGTSNPNLYWYRQAAGRGLQLLFYSVGIGQISSEVPQNLSASRPQDRQFILSSKKLLLSDSGFYLCAWLPLGNTIYFGEGSWLTVV.

The rearrangement links TRBV12-3 or TRBV12-4 to TRBJ1-5; no clear D gene. The germline V and J ends were trimmed by 6 bases and 0 bases, with 6 bases remaining between them. The CDR3 runs to 13 residues. The DNA of the CDR3 is TGTGCCAGCAGGCTCGGTAGCAATCAGCCCCAGCATTTT. Its protein product is CASRLGSNQPQHF.

The chain carries TRBV28 and TRBJ1-2; 10 positions match TRBD1. Germline values: CDR1 MDHEN, CDR2 SYDVKM. With 10 bases clipped from V and 2 bases from J, the junction kept 4 bases outside the gene matches. The CDR3 is 13 amino acids. CDR3 protein: CATPGQGNYGYTF. In nucleotides, the CDR3 is TGTGCCACCCCGGGACAGGGGAACTATGGCTACACCTTC.

This chain links TRBV24-1 with TRBJ2-6, with a tentative D call TRBD2 (5 bases). Germline lookup yields CDR1 KGHDR and CDR2 SFDVKD. V was shortened by 7 bases and J by 3 bases, with 6 bases between the two germline ends. The CDR3 sequence is 13 residues long. The CDR3 here is CATSGGGANVLTF. CDR3 DNA: TGTGCCACCAGCGGAGGTGGGGCCAACGTCCTGACTTTC.